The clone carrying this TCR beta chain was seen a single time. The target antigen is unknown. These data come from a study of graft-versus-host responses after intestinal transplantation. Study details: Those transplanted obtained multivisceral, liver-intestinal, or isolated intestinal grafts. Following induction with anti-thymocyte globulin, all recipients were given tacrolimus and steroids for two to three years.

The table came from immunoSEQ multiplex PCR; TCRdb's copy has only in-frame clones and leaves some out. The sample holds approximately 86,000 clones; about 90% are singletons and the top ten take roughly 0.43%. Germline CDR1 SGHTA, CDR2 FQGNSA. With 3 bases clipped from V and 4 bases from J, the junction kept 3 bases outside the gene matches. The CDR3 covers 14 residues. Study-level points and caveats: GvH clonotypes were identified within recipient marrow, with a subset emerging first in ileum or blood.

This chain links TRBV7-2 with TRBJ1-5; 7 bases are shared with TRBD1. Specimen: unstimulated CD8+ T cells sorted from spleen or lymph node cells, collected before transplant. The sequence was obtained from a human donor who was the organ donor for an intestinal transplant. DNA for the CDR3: TGTGCCAGCAGCTTTGGGACAGTAAATCAGCCCCAGCATTTT. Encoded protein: CASSFGTVNQPQHF.